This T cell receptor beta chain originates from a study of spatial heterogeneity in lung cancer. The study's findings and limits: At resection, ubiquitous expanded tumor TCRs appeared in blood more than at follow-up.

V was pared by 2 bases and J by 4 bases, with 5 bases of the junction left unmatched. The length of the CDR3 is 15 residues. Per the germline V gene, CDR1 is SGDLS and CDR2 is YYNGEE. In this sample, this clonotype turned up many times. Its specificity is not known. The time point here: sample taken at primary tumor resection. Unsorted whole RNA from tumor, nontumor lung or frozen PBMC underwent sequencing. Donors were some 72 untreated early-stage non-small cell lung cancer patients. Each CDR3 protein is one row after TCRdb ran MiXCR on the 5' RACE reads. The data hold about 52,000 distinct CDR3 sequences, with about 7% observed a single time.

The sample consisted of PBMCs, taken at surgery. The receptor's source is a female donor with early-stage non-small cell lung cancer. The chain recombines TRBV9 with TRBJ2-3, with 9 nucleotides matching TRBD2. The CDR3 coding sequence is TGTGCCAGCAGCGTGAGGGTAGCGGGGGCAGATACGCAGTATTTT. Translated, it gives CASSVRVAGADTQYF. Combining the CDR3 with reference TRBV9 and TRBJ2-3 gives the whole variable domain DSGVTQTPKHLITATGQRVTLRCSPRSGDLSVYWYQQSLDQGLQFLIQYYNGEERAKGNILERFSAQQFPDLHSELNLSSLELGDSALYFCASSVRVAGADTQYFGPGTRLTVL.